The 21 T cell receptor beta chains presented below share a single source sample, sequenced in a study of HIV-infected patients and healthy controls. TCRdb re-called the 5' RACE reads with MiXCR, one entry per CDR3 protein. The repertoire holds 50,000 to 80,000 distinct CDR3 sequences, with about 19% as singletons. The sequenced material came from CD4+ T cells from blood. These receptors all stem from a human donor in good health.

The chain employs TRBV3-1 and TRBJ1-2; 8 bases match TRBD1. From germline, CDR1 is LGHDT and CDR2 YNNKEL (reference sequence). The CDR3 length is 13 residues. The J segment lost 8 bases and the V segment lost 1 base, leaving 3 bases of the junction unmatched. CDR3 bases: TGTGCCAGCAGCCAAGGGACAGGGAAGGGCTACACCTTC. It translates to CASSQGTGKGYTF.

V is TRBV7-3 and J is TRBJ1-1, with D tentatively TRBD1 (6 bases). This CDR3 has 14 residues. CDR1 and CDR2 (germline): SGHTA, FQGTGA. V was pared by 5 bases and J by 3 bases, with 13 bases between. The CDR3 sequence is CASSPGTIHTEAFF. CDR3 nucleotides: TGTGCCAGCAGCCCCGGGACAATCCACACTGAAGCTTTCTTT. The full variable domain, rest sourced from reference TRBV7-3 and TRBJ1-1, is GAGVSQTPSNKVTEKGKYVELRCDPISGHTALYWYRQSLGQGPEFLIYFQGTGAADDSGLPNDRFFAVRPEGSVSTLKIQRTERGDSAVYLCASSPGTIHTEAFFGQGTRLTVV.

The V call is TRBV6-5, the J call TRBJ2-7; 9 bases agree with TRBD1. V gave up 6 bases and J gave up 3 bases; unmatched junction bases: 9. This CDR3 is 15 amino acids long. Germline CDR1 and CDR2: MNHEY and SVGAGI. CDR3 coding DNA: TGTGCCAGCAGATCCCCCGGGACAGGGATCTACGAGCAGTACTTC. Protein sequence: CASRSPGTGIYEQYF.

This clonotype was seen repeatedly, ten times or more. The chain uses TRBV6-1 and TRBJ1-6; D not certain. V gave up 2 bases and J gave up 10 bases, with 15 bases separating them. Germline V gives CDR1 MNHNS, CDR2 SASEGT. CDR3 length equals 15 residues. The CDR3 DNA follows: TGTGCCAGCAGTGAATTCGTCGGTAATTTCTCACCCCTCCACTTT. It codes for CASSEFVGNFSPLHF.

The J gene is TRBJ1-5, the V gene TRBV19, with D tentatively TRBD1 (6 bases). Trimming removed 6 bases at V and 0 bases at J, with 12 bases between. This CDR3 is 15 amino acids long. The germline V gene encodes CDR1 LNHDA and CDR2 SQIVND (reference sequence). For the CDR3, the DNA is TGTGCCAGTAGGGACAGCGAGTATAGCAATCAGCCCCAGCATTTT. Translated, it gives CASRDSEYSNQPQHF.

This clonotype appeared many times. The chain recombines TRBV27 with TRBJ2-2; TRBD2 aligns across 13 bases. The trim removed 6 bases at V and 5 bases at J, leaving 3 bases unmatched. Germline V gene data show CDR1 as MNHEY and CDR2 as SMNVEV (reference sequence). This CDR3 spans 15 amino acids. CDR3 sequence: CASSRTSGRTGELFF. The CDR3 DNA reads as TGTGCCAGCAGCCGGACTAGCGGGAGAACCGGGGAGCTGTTTTTT.

This clonotype was detected many times. The rearrangement uses TRBV27 and TRBJ1-2; 12 bases match TRBD1. This CDR3 is built from 15 residues. With 4 bases clipped from V and 8 bases from J, the junction kept 8 bases outside the gene matches. The V gene's germline CDR1 is MNHEY and CDR2 SMNVEV (reference sequence). The CDR3: CASSSSGQGAGGYTF. The CDR3 DNA reads TGTGCCAGCAGTTCCTCGGGACAGGGGGCTGGCGGCTACACCTTC.

In its sample, this clonotype was seen once. This chain connects TRBV19 to TRBJ1-5; no clear D. V dropped 2 bases and J dropped 4 bases, with 9 bases sitting between them. CDR1 LNHDA and CDR2 SQIVND come from the germline V gene (reference sequence). This CDR3 contains 14 residues. The CDR3 spells CASSIQRRNQPQHF. In DNA form, the CDR3 reads TGTGCCAGTAGTATACAGAGAAGGAATCAGCCCCAGCATTTT.

There are a few counts of this clonotype. The CDR3 loop is CSVEVGGADTQYF. The CDR3 coding sequence is TGCAGCGTTGAAGTGGGAGGGGCAGATACGCAGTATTTT. V is TRBV29-1 and J is TRBJ2-3; 7 positions match TRBD2. The CDR3 is 13 residues long. Trimming removed 1 base from V and 4 bases from J; junction bases left unmatched: 2. The germline V gene encodes CDR1 SQVTM and CDR2 ANQGSEA.

This clonotype appeared many times. The chain combines TRBV29-1 with TRBJ1-4; D is unclear. The CDR3 loop spans 12 amino acids. CDR1 is SQVTM and CDR2 is ANQGSEA in the germline V gene. Trimming cost V 4 bases and J 5 bases, with 8 bases left between them. CDR3 sequence reads: CSVGSPNEKLFF. The CDR3 DNA reads TGCAGCGTTGGTTCACCCAATGAAAAACTGTTTTTT. The variable domain in full, with the rest retrieved from reference TRBV29-1 and TRBJ1-4, is SAVISQKPSRDICQRGTSLTIQCQVDSQVTMMFWYRQQPGQSLTLIATANQGSEATYESGFVIDKFPISRPNLTFSTLTVSNMSPEDSSIYLCSVGSPNEKLFFGSGTQLSVL.

This clonotype appeared a few times. The chain couples TRBV9 to TRBJ1-1, with D unresolved. Per the germline V gene, CDR1 is SGDLS and CDR2 is YYNGEE. Trimming stripped 2 bases from V and 1 base from J, with 9 bases between. The CDR3 is 14 amino acids. The CDR3: CASSVLPRNTEAFF. Here the CDR3 DNA reads TGTGCCAGCAGCGTCCTCCCACGGAACACTGAAGCTTTCTTT.

The chain recombines TRBV11-2 with TRBJ1-2, with D hard to call. The CDR3 is 14 residues long. CDR1 SGHAT and CDR2 FQNNGV come from the germline V gene. Trimming stripped 0 bases from V and 4 bases from J, with 9 bases between. The CDR3 nucleotides read TGTGCCAGCAGCTTAGATTGGCAGATCTATGGCTACACCTTC. Amino acids: CASSLDWQIYGYTF.

The sample holds a few counts of this clonotype. The V gene is TRBV7-2, the J gene TRBJ1-3, with 7 nucleotides matching TRBD1. The CDR3 runs to 19 residues. CDR1 and CDR2 from the germline V gene are SGHTA and FQGNSA. Trimming removed 5 bases from V and 0 bases from J; junction bases left unmatched: 16. CDR3 sequence (DNA): TGTGCCAGCAGCCTAATGAGGACAGGATCGAGGGGCTCTGGAAACACCATATATTTT. Protein: CASSLMRTGSRGSGNTIYF.

The chain uses TRBV5-1 and TRBJ1-1, with no clear D. Per the germline V gene, CDR1 is SGHRS and CDR2 is YFSETQ. With 1 base removed from V and 0 bases from J, the gap between germline ends came to 7 bases. This CDR3 contains 14 residues. CDR3 coding DNA: TGCGCCAGCAGCTTGCCAGAGATGAACACTGAAGCTTTCTTT. This translates into CASSLPEMNTEAFF.

At least ten counts were recorded for this clonotype. V gene TRBV20-1 combines with J gene TRBJ2-2; D gene uncertain. V gave up 5 bases and J gave up 6 bases, with 10 bases separating them. Germline lookup yields CDR1 DFQATT and CDR2 SNEGSKA (reference sequence). This CDR3 contains 12 residues. The CDR3 nucleotides read TGCAGTGCTTCGCCCCCATCCGGGGAGCTGTTTTTT. Its protein is CSASPPSGELFF.

This clonotype is a singleton in its sample. Written as DNA, the CDR3 is TGCAGCGTTGGGACTAGCGGGTACGAGCAGTACTTC. Translating gives CSVGTSGYEQYF. The chain is built from TRBV29-1 and TRBJ2-7; 11 bases align to TRBD2. The V gene end was trimmed by 4 bases and the J gene end by 4 bases; junction bases not matched to a gene: 0. CDR1 is SQVTM, CDR2 ANQGSEA, per germline. The CDR3 totals 12 residues.

The V gene is TRBV20-1, the J gene TRBJ1-2; no firm D call. The germline gives CDR1 DFQATT, CDR2 SNEGSKA (reference sequence). V shed 2 bases and J shed 3 bases, with 19 bases lying between them. This CDR3 has 16 residues. The CDR3 DNA sequence: TGCAGTGCTAGATCCCTCCGTCAGAGTAAACACTATGGCTACACCTTC. Translation gives CSARSLRQSKHYGYTF.

On this clonotype itself: A read error may explain this, as a much larger clone is one base away. This chain links TRBV20-1 with TRBJ1-3; tentatively, D is TRBD1 (5 bases). Germline assignment: CDR1 DFQATT and CDR2 SNEGSKA (reference sequence). This CDR3 spans 13 amino acids. DNA of the CDR3: TGCAGTGGCCTCCAGGGCTCTGGAAACATCATATATTTT. Encoded protein: CSGLQGSGNIIYF.

V usage is TRBV19 and J usage is TRBJ2-1; D is unclear. Germline loops: CDR1 LNHDA, CDR2 SQIVND (reference sequence). The CDR3 runs 13 residues. V was cut by 4 bases and J by 6 bases, with 10 bases left in between. Here the CDR3 DNA reads TGTGCCAGTAGTAACCAGGTGGGCAATGAGCAGTTCTTC. It is translated as CASSNQVGNEQFF.

This sequence joins TRBV6-5 and TRBJ2-7; 9 nucleotides agree with TRBD1. After removal of 6 bases from V and 3 bases from J, the junction contained 9 bases not matched to a gene. The CDR3 length is 15 residues. Germline lookup yields CDR1 MNHEY and CDR2 SVGAGI. CDR3 in DNA: TGTGCCAGCAGCCCGCGGGGGACAGGGCACTACGAGCAGTACTTC. Translation: CASSPRGTGHYEQYF.

The genes are TRBV12-3 or TRBV12-4 and TRBJ2-5, with a possible D match to TRBD1 (6 bases). The CDR3 totals 14 residues. Trimming removed 6 bases from V and 6 bases from J, with 17 bases in between. CDR3 amino acids: CASSQQGPRKTQYF. Written as DNA, the CDR3 is TGTGCCAGCAGCCAGCAGGGGCCCCGGAAGACCCAGTACTTC.